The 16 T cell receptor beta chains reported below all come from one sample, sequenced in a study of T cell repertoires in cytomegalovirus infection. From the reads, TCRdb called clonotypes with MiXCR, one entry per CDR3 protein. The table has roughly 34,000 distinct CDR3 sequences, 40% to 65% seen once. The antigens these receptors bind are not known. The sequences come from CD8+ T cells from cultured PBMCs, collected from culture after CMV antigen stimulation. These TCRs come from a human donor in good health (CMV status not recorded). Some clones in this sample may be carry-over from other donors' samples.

The CDR3 sequence is CASSYWTGNHEQYF. The CDR3 region has the DNA TGTGCCAGCAGCTATTGGACAGGGAACCACGAGCAGTACTTC. This sequence joins TRBV13 and TRBJ2-7; 8 bases line up with TRBD1. From germline, CDR1 is PRHDT and CDR2 FYEKMQ (reference sequence). After removal of 4 bases from V and 5 bases from J, the junction contained 7 bases not matched to a gene. The CDR3 totals 14 residues.

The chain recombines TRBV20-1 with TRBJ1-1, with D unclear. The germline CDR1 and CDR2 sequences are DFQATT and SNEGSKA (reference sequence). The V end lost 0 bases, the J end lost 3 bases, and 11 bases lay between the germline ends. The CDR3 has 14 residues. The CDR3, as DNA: TGCAGTGCTAGAGATCGTTCCTGGGACACTGAAGCTTTCTTT. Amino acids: CSARDRSWDTEAFF.

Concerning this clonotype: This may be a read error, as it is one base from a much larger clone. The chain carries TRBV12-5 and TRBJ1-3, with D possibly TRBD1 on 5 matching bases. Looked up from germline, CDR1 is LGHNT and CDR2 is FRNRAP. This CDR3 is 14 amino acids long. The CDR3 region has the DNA TGTGCTAGTGCCTTTGGTGGGGCTGGAGACACCATATATTTT. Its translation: CASAFGGAGDTIYF.

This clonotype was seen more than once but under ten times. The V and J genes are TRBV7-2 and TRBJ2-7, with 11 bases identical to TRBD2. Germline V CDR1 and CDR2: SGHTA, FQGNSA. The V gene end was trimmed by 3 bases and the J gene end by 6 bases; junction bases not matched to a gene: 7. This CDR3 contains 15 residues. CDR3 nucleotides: TGTGCCAGCAGCTTCACTAGCGGGAGTATTGCCGAGCAGTACTTC. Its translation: CASSFTSGSIAEQYF.

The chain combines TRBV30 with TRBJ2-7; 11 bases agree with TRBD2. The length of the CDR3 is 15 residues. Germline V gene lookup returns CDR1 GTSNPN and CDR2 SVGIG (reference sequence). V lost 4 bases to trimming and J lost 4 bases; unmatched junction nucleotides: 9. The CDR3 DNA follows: TGTGCCTGGAACAGATTTGGGACTAGCGGTTACGAGCAGTACTTC. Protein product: CAWNRFGTSGYEQYF. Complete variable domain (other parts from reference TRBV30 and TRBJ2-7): SQTIHQWPATLVQPVGSPLSLECTVEGTSNPNLYWYRQAAGRGLQLLFYSVGIGQISSEVPQNLSASRPQDRQFILSSKKLLLSDSGFYLCAWNRFGTSGYEQYFGPGTRLTVT.

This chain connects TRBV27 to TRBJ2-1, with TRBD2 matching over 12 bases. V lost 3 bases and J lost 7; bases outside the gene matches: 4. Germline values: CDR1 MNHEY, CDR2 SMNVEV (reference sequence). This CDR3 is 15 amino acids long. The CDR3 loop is CASSLGLAGMNEQFF. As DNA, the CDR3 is TGTGCCAGCAGTTTGGGACTAGCGGGTATGAATGAGCAGTTCTTC.

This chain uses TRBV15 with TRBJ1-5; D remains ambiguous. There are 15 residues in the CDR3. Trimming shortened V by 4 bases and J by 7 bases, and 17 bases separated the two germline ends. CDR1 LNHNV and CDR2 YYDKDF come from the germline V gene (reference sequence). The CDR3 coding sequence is TGTGCCACCAGCAAGGCGTCGCGGGGTTTGCAGCCCCAGCATTTT. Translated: CATSKASRGLQPQHF.

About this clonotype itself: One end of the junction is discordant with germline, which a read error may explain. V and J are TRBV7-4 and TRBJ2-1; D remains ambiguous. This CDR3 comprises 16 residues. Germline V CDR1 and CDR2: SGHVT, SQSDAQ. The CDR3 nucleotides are TGTGCCTGCAGCTTAATCGTGATAAGCTCCTACAATGAGCAGTTCTTC. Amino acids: CACSLIVISSYNEQFF.

The CDR3 sequence: CAISASGGQNNEQFF. For the CDR3, the DNA is TGTGCCATCAGTGCATCAGGGGGCCAGAACAATGAGCAGTTCTTC. This chain uses TRBV10-3 with TRBJ2-1, with 8 bases that match TRBD1. The V gene's germline CDR1 is ENHRY and CDR2 SYGVKD. The CDR3 contains 15 residues. The V segment lost 4 bases and the J segment 5 bases; nucleotides outside the gene matches: 7.

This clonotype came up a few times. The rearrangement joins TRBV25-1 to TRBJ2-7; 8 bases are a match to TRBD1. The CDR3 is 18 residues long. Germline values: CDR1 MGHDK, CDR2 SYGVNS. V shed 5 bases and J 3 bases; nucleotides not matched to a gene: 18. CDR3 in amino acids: CASSTRQGRSVTSYEQYF. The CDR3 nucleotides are TGTGCCAGCAGTACCCGACAGGGGAGGTCTGTAACTAGCTACGAGCAGTACTTC.

CDR3 region: CASSYKIGGVYNEQFF. Here the CDR3 DNA reads TGTGCCAGCAGTTATAAGATTGGGGGCGTTTACAATGAGCAGTTCTTC. The chain combines TRBV6-9 with TRBJ2-1; tentatively, D is TRBD1 (6 bases). The V gene lost 2 bases and the J gene lost 4 bases, with 15 bases spanning the gap. Germline V CDR1 and CDR2: MNHGY, SVAAGI. The CDR3 consists of 16 residues.

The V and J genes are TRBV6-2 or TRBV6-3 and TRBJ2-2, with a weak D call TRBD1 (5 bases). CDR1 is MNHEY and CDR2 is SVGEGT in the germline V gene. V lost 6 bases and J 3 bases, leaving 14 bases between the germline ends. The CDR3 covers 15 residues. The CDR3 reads CASSITGEDTGELFF. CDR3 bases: TGTGCCAGCAGCATCACAGGAGAGGACACCGGGGAGCTGTTTTTT.

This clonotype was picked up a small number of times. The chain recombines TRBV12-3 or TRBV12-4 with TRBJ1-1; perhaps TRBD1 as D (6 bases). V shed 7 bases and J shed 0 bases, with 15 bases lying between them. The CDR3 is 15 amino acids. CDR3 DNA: TGTGCCAGCACCTTGGGGGCCCAGTTGAACACTGAAGCTTTCTTT. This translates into CASTLGAQLNTEAFF.

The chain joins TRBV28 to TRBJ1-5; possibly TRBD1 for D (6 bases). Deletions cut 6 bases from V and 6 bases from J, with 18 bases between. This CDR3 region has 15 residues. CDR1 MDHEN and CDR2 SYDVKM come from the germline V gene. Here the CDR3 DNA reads TGTGCCAGCAGCACAGGGTTGGAGAGACTTCAGCCCCAGCATTTT. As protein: CASSTGLERLQPQHF.

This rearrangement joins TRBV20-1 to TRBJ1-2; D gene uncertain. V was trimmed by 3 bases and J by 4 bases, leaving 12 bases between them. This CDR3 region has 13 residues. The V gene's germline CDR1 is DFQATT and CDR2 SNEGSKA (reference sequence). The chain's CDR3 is CSASLRSGYGYTF. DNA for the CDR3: TGCAGTGCTAGCCTCAGGAGTGGCTATGGCTACACCTTC.

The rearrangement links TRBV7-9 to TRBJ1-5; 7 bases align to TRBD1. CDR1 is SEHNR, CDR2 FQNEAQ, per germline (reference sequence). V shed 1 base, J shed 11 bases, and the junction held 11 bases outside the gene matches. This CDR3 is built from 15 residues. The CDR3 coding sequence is TGTGCCAGCAGCTTAGAAGGGGGCAGGGGGATAGCCCAGCATTTT. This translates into CASSLEGGRGIAQHF.